This T cell receptor (beta chain) was obtained from a study of PD-L1 blockade in urothelial cancer. For the study at large: Blood was analyzed 3 weeks (second dose) and 6 weeks after treatment start. Blood yielded a median of approximately 140,000 T cells per sample.

V was pared by 5 bases and J by 0 bases, with 10 bases of the junction left unmatched. CDR1 is MGHRA, CDR2 YSYEKL, per germline. The CDR3 spans 17 residues. Using immunoSEQ multiplex PCR, the repertoire was profiled, and TCRdb retains in-frame clones only, with some absent. The sample shows 45,000 to 50,000 clones, approximately 90% of them seen only once. Sequencing was performed on PBMCs, taken around atezolizumab (anti-PD-L1) treatment. The chain couples TRBV4-1 to TRBJ1-3; 7 bases match TRBD1. This sequence originates from a man older than 75 with urothelial cancer. The CDR3 loop is CASSSRQGTNSGNTIYF. The CDR3 region has the DNA TGCGCCAGCAGCTCCCGACAGGGAACAAACTCTGGAAACACCATATATTTT.